This T cell receptor (beta chain) was identified during a study of Ad26.COV2.S vaccination and SARS-CoV-2 variants. Germline V gene data show CDR1 as SGHTA and CDR2 as FQGNSA. V dropped 5 bases and J dropped 3 bases, with 2 bases sitting between them. The CDR3 length is 12 residues. This clone was detected a few times. Treatment noted: over 15 received Ad26.COV2.S at low or high dose, single or two shots; roughly five received placebo; per-sample allocation not given. Day 63 after the first vaccine or placebo injection was the time point for sampling. Libraries were prepared by immunoSEQ multiplex PCR; TCRdb keeps only in-frame clonotypes and omits some of them. This table has some 450,000 clones, 90% appearing once.

The V gene is TRBV7-2, the J gene TRBJ1-6; D unresolved. The receptor was derived from a person between 18 and 60 years old who received the Ad26.COV2.S COVID-19 vaccine or a placebo. Sequencing was performed on peripheral blood, taken in a trial of Ad26.COV2.S vaccine versus placebo. CDR3 sequence: CASSLYNSPLHF. For the CDR3, the DNA is TGTGCCAGCAGCCTCTATAATTCACCCCTCCACTTT.